This T cell receptor (beta chain) originates from a study of control samples from healthy donors and cancer patients. Measured with immunoSEQ multiplex PCR; TCRdb has only the in-frame clones, and not every one. Of about 76,000 clones listed, 89% are singletons. The CDR3 runs 15 residues. The V gene's germline CDR1 is SGHTA and CDR2 FQGTGA. Trimming left V 2 bases short and J 9 bases short, with 14 bases between. The chain is built from TRBV7-3 and TRBJ1-6; D is perhaps TRBD1 (5 bases). The sequencing sample was made of PBMCs. This clonotype was obtained from a woman aged 45-65 years with colorectal cancer. CDR3 DNA: TGTGCCAGCAGCTTATCCGGAGGGACTGGTTCACCCCTCCACTTT. It encodes CASSLSGGTGSPLHF.